The rows below give T cell receptor beta chains drawn from one sample of a study of T cell repertoires in cytomegalovirus infection. TCRdb passed the reads through MiXCR, listing each CDR3 protein once. In the table there are some 300,000 distinct CDR3 sequences, 17% of which are singletons. Sequencing input: PBMCs. The receptor set was obtained from a human donor in good health (CMV status not recorded). Some clones in this sample may be carry-over from other donors' samples. Both conserved end residues are part of each CDR3. A D gene is named only where the DNA matches it firmly. Only part of the rows carry a size: once, few, many, or a class if the clone is expanded.

clone_size j_call d_call v_call cdr3_nt cdr3_aa
- TRBJ2-5 - TRBV5-5 TGTGCCAGCAGCTATGGCCTAGCAGGGACGGAGACCCAGTACTTC CASSYGLAGTETQYF
few TRBJ2-3 - TRBV5-1 TGCGCCAGCAGCCCCGATGGGGGAAAGGGAGATACGCAGTATTTT CASSPDGGKGDTQYF
many TRBJ2-1 TRBD2 TRBV7-2 TGTGCCAGCAGATTAGCGGGGGGGCCCTACAATGAGCAGTTCTTC CASRLAGGPYNEQFF
few TRBJ2-6 - TRBV19 TGTGCCAGTAGTATCATCGGGGCCAACGTCCTGACTTTC CASSIIGANVLTF
- TRBJ2-1 TRBD2 TRBV5-1 TGCGCCAGCAGCTCAGCGGGGGGGTACAATGAGCAGTTCTTC CASSSAGGYNEQFF
- TRBJ1-5 - TRBV4-1 TGCGCCAGCAGCCAAGAAGGGGGTACGGGCAATCAGCCCCAGCATTTT CASSQEGGTGNQPQHF
few TRBJ2-1 TRBD1 TRBV4-2 TGTGCCAGCAGCCAAGAGTCCGGGACAGGGAGTCATGAGCAGTTCTTC CASSQESGTGSHEQFF
few TRBJ1-2 TRBD1 TRBV20-1 TGCAGTGCTCGGGACAGAGCCGAGGTGAGCTACACCTTC CSARDRAEVSYTF
many TRBJ1-2 - TRBV7-2 TGTGCCAGCAGCTCGGGACGGATCTATGGCTACACCTTC CASSSGRIYGYTF
- TRBJ2-1 TRBD1 TRBV5-1 TGCGCCAGCAGCCCCGAGGGGGCTCCCTACAATGAGCAGTTCTTC CASSPEGAPYNEQFF
many TRBJ2-7 - TRBV5-4 TGTGCCAGCAGCTTGGGTTCGACCTACGAGCAGTACTTC CASSLGSTYEQYF
few TRBJ2-7 - TRBV7-8 TGTGCCAGCAGCTTAGTCGTGGGGGGCTACGAGCAGTACTTC CASSLVVGGYEQYF
- TRBJ2-1 TRBD2 TRBV20-1 TGCAGTGCTGGAGAAGCGGGGAGAGACTTTAACAATGATCAGTTCTTC CSAGEAGRDFNNDQFF
many TRBJ2-7 TRBD2 TRBV6-5 TGTGCCAGCAGTTACTACGGGGAGGGGTCCTACGAGCAGTACTTC CASSYYGEGSYEQYF
- TRBJ2-3 TRBD2 TRBV9 TGTGCCAGCAGCGTAGCTCCAGCTAGCGGGGGGGCCGGAGGGGCAGATACGCAGTATTTT CASSVAPASGGAGGADTQYF
once TRBJ1-2 - TRBV20-1 TGCAGTGCTATCGACGACTACTATGGCTACACCTTC CSAIDDYYGYTF
- TRBJ2-6 - TRBV29-1 TGCAGCGTGTCCTCTGGGGCCAACGTCCTGACTTTC CSVSSGANVLTF
- TRBJ1-1 TRBD1 TRBV19 TGTGCCAGTAGTAAGACAGGGAAGGCTGAAGCTTTCTTT CASSKTGKAEAFF
many TRBJ1-4 TRBD1 TRBV2 TGTGCCAGCAGTGATCCGACCGGGACAGGGAATGAAAAACTGTTTTTT CASSDPTGTGNEKLFF
- TRBJ1-6 TRBD1 TRBV12-3/TRBV12-4 TGTGCCAGCAGTTCAACCGGGACAGGGATTGCTAGTTCACCCCTCCACTTT CASSSTGTGIASSPLHF
few TRBJ1-6 - TRBV27 TGTGCCAGCAGTTGGGGACAATCTTATTCACCCCTCCACTTT CASSWGQSYSPLHF
few TRBJ1-2 TRBD1 TRBV20-1 TGCAGTGCTTCAGGGGGCGCAGTCTATGGCTACACCTTC CSASGGAVYGYTF
- TRBJ2-4 TRBD2 TRBV6-2/TRBV6-3 TGTGCCAGCAGTTCCCGACTTAGCGGGGGGGCCTCTAGAGCCCAGTACTTC CASSSRLSGGASRAQYF
many TRBJ1-2 - TRBV6-1 TGTGCCAGCACCTCGGGTGCGAGGGGGACGAGCTATGGCTACACCTTC CASTSGARGTSYGYTF
few TRBJ2-1 - TRBV4-1 TGCGCCAGCAGCCAAGAAGACCGCCGTGAGCAGTTCTTC CASSQEDRREQFF
- TRBJ2-5 TRBD1 TRBV2 TGTGACAGCAGTAAAATGACAGGGGAAGAGTCCCAGTACTTC CDSSKMTGEESQYF
- TRBJ2-7 TRBD1 TRBV20-1 TGCAGTGCTACCGACAGGGGGTTCTACGAGCAGTACTTC CSATDRGFYEQYF
many TRBJ2-5 TRBD1 TRBV12-3/TRBV12-4 TGTGCCAGCAGTTTATGGGACAGGGGGCGTCAAGAGACCCAGTACTTC CASSLWDRGRQETQYF
few TRBJ2-5 TRBD1 TRBV5-6 TGTGCCAGCAGCTTAGCGGACAGGGCTGGGACCCAGTACTTC CASSLADRAGTQYF
few TRBJ2-1 - TRBV5-1 TGCGCCAGCGCGGACGACAGGAGCTACAATGAGCAGTTCTTC CASADDRSYNEQFF
- TRBJ2-3 TRBD2 TRBV10-3 TGTGCCATCGGAGGACTAGAAGGAAATACGCAGTATTTT CAIGGLEGNTQYF
- TRBJ2-5 - TRBV11-2 TGTGCCAGCAGCCAGGGGGGGGCAGGGGTAGAGACCCAGTACTTC CASSQGGAGVETQYF
- TRBJ2-3 - TRBV6-2/TRBV6-3 TGTGCCAGCAGTCTGTCGAGTACGCAGTATTTT CASSLSSTQYF
many TRBJ1-1 - TRBV10-3 TGTGCCATCAGTGGCTCGGGGGCGGAAACTGAAGCTTTCTTT CAISGSGAETEAFF
many TRBJ1-3 - TRBV11-2 TGTGCCAGCAGCTTGGTCCAGGGGTCTGGAAACACCATATATTTT CASSLVQGSGNTIYF
few TRBJ1-4 - TRBV12-3/TRBV12-4 TGTGCCAGCAGTTTAGCGCTGGAGGGAGGACTGTTTTTT CASSLALEGGLFF
few TRBJ1-6 - TRBV7-6 TGTGCCAGCAGCGACAACAGGGATTCACCCCTCCACTTT CASSDNRDSPLHF
- TRBJ2-7 TRBD1 TRBV20-1 TGCAGTGCATACGACAGGGTCTTTACCTACGAGCAGTACTTC CSAYDRVFTYEQYF
many TRBJ1-1 - TRBV7-2 TGTGCCAGCAGCTTAGGGGAGGTATACACTGAAGCTTTCTTT CASSLGEVYTEAFF
many TRBJ2-3 - TRBV7-2 TGTGCCAGCAGCTTACAAGGGGGGGCATCAGATACGCAGTATTTT CASSLQGGASDTQYF
- TRBJ1-5 - TRBV19 TGTGCCAGTAGTATAGATCACCCCAGCAATAGCAATCAGCCCCAGCATTTT CASSIDHPSNSNQPQHF
few TRBJ1-1 - TRBV28 TGTGCCAGCAGGACAGGTATGAACACTGAAGCTTTCTTT CASRTGMNTEAFF
few TRBJ1-2 TRBD1 TRBV7-9 TGTGCCAGCAGCTTGGGGGGGACAGCTGCTGGCTACACCTTC CASSLGGTAAGYTF
few TRBJ1-1 TRBD1 TRBV3-1 TGTGCCAGCAGCCCACAGACAGGGGGCACTGAAGCTTTCTTT CASSPQTGGTEAFF
- TRBJ2-7 TRBD1 TRBV12-3/TRBV12-4 TGTGCCAGCAGTCACGGACAGGTTGAGCTATCCTACGAGCAGTACTTC CASSHGQVELSYEQYF
- TRBJ2-5 - TRBV28 TGTGCCAGCAGTTTACTATTCCCGGACGGTGGTGAAGGGACCCAGTACTTC CASSLLFPDGGEGTQYF
few TRBJ2-1 TRBD2 TRBV11-3 TGTGCCAGCAGCTTAGATCGAAGCGGGGGGGCCGGTGAGCAGTTCTTC CASSLDRSGGAGEQFF
many TRBJ2-5 - TRBV12-3/TRBV12-4 TGTGCCAGCAGTTTACCGCAAGGGGAGACCCAGTACTTC CASSLPQGETQYF
- TRBJ2-7 - TRBV19 TGTGCCAGTAGTCCAGTACAGGTCCCGGTCTACGAGCAGTACTTC CASSPVQVPVYEQYF
once TRBJ1-2 TRBD1 TRBV5-6 TGTGCCAGCAGGGGGACAGGGCCAAAGATTAACTATGGCTACACCTTC CASRGTGPKINYGYTF
- TRBJ1-1 - TRBV2 TGTGCCAGCAGCGAGAGGGTAGTGGGTCTGGGTACTGAAGCTTTCTTT CASSERVVGLGTEAFF
many TRBJ1-5 - TRBV14 TGTGCCAGCAGCCAACAGGGTCGCAATCAGCCCCAGCATTTT CASSQQGRNQPQHF
many TRBJ2-5 - TRBV7-2 TGTGCCAGCAGCGGTACAGGATCGGCAGAGACCCAGTACTTC CASSGTGSAETQYF
few TRBJ2-5 - TRBV2 TGTGCCAGCACGGGCGGGGCGCCGGAGACCCAGTACTTC CASTGGAPETQYF
few TRBJ2-3 - TRBV28 TGTGCCAGCAAGTTAGCAGACCGCACAGATACGCAGTATTTT CASKLADRTDTQYF
many TRBJ1-5 - TRBV6-6 TGTGCCAGCAGCACGGGGGACAACAATCAGCCCCAGCATTTT CASSTGDNNQPQHF
few TRBJ2-7 - TRBV2 TGTGCCAGCAGTGCGGGGAGCTCAGGGTCCTACGAGCAGTACTTC CASSAGSSGSYEQYF
few TRBJ1-2 TRBD1 TRBV4-1 TGCGCCAGCAGACAAATCGACAGGGGTAGATATGGCTACACCTTC CASRQIDRGRYGYTF